This is a list of T cell receptor beta chains from one sample in a study of blood T cell repertoires in COVID-19. The method was immunoSEQ multiplex PCR; TCRdb's version includes in-frame clones alone and lacks a portion of them. The sample records 70,000 to 75,000 clones, roughly 80% being singletons. Sample: peripheral blood. All receptors derive from a man aged 70-80 years with acute or convalescent COVID-19. Each CDR3 is given with its conserved first and last residue. The D gene is left open where the match is weak. The size entry is marked missing in some rows and otherwise reads once, few, many or a size class.

J | length | V | size | D | CDR3 | DNA
TRBJ2-6 | 13 | TRBV5-5 | once | . | CASSYTLQGVLTF | TGTGCCAGCAGCTACACCCTTCAGGGTGTCCTGACTTTC
TRBJ1-2 | 16 | TRBV5-8 | . | TRBD1 | CASSLGTDRGTYGYTF | TGTGCCAGCAGCTTGGGAACTGACAGGGGGACCTATGGCTACACCTTC
TRBJ1-5 | 15 | TRBV24-1 | . | TRBD1 | CATSGTGPSNQPQHF | TGTGCCACCAGCGGGACAGGCCCGAGCAATCAGCCCCAGCATTTT
TRBJ2-3 | 17 | TRBV4-3 | . | TRBD2 | CASSRGAGTSGTDTQYF | TGCGCCAGCAGCCGAGGAGCAGGGACTAGCGGCACAGATACGCAGTATTTT
TRBJ1-4 | 15 | TRBV3-1/TRBV3-2 | . | TRBD1 | CASSQDQGAREKLFF | TGTGCCAGCAGCCAAGATCAGGGGGCAAGGGAAAAACTGTTTTTT
TRBJ2-3 | 12 | TRBV5-4 | . | TRBD2 | CASSLEAGIGIF | TGTGCCAGCAGCTTGGAAGCGGGGATCGGTATTTTT
TRBJ2-7 | 14 | TRBV13 | . | TRBD1 | CASSSGQGNYEQYF | TGTGCCAGCAGCTCGGGACAGGGGAACTACGAGCAGTACTTC
TRBJ2-3 | 18 | TRBV7-9 | . | TRBD2 | CASRGLAGGPMGTDTQYF | TGTGCCAGCAGGGGACTAGCGGGAGGGCCCATGGGCACAGATACGCAGTATTTT
TRBJ1-5 | 16 | TRBV27 | . | . | CASSRGGGALNQPQHF | TGTGCCAGCAGTAGGGGAGGCGGAGCCCTGAATCAGCCCCAGCATTTT
TRBJ1-1 | 14 | TRBV18 | few | . | CASSHRETDTEAFF | TGTGCCAGCTCACACAGGGAAACAGACACTGAAGCTTTCTTT
TRBJ2-7 | 15 | TRBV28 | . | TRBD2 | CASQGETSGTYEQYF | TGTGCCTCCCAAGGGGAGACTAGCGGGACCTACGAGCAGTACTTC
TRBJ1-2 | 13 | TRBV9 | . | . | CASSPTGVYGYTF | TGTGCCAGCAGCCCTACCGGAGTCTATGGCTACACCTTC
TRBJ2-5 | 15 | TRBV9 | once | . | CASSISGTSQETQYF | TGTGCCAGCAGCATAAGCGGAACCTCTCAAGAGACCCAGTACTTC
TRBJ2-3 | 16 | TRBV19 | . | . | CASSTILTQGTDTQYF | TGTGCCAGTAGTACCATCCTCACACAGGGCACAGATACGCAGTATTTT
TRBJ1-4 | 14 | TRBV19 | . | . | CASNPQGAFRELFF | TGTGCCAGTAACCCACAAGGAGCCTTTCGGGAACTGTTTTTT
TRBJ1-1 | 14 | TRBV19 | few | TRBD1 | CASSLGQGVAEAFF | TGTGCCAGTAGTCTCGGACAGGGAGTAGCTGAAGCTTTCTTT
TRBJ2-3 | 15 | TRBV11-3 | . | . | CASSLGQERTDTQYF | TGTGCCAGCAGCTTAGGACAGGAACGCACAGATACGCAGTATTTT
TRBJ1-6 | 13 | TRBV27 | . | TRBD1 | CASWDRGFSPLHF | TGTGCCAGCTGGGACAGGGGCTTTTCACCCCTCCACTTT
TRBJ2-1 | 15 | TRBV11-2 | . | TRBD1 | CASNRGAGSYNEQFF | TGTGCCAGCAACAGGGGGGCAGGAAGTTACAATGAGCAGTTCTTC
TRBJ1-6 | 17 | TRBV5-4 | few | . | CASSPGGGAGSGSPLHF | TGTGCCAGCAGCCCCGGCGGGGGGGCAGGGTCCGGTTCACCCCTCCACTTT
TRBJ2-1 | 11 | TRBV20-1 | . | TRBD2 | CSARDGRGQFF | TGCAGTGCTAGAGACGGGAGGGGGCAGTTCTTC
TRBJ1-2 | 13 | TRBV28 | . | . | CASSPRQTGGYTF | TGTGCCAGCAGCCCTCGACAAACCGGTGGCTACACCTTC
TRBJ2-3 | 15 | TRBV11-2 | . | . | CASSLERGRTDTQYF | TGTGCCAGCAGCTTAGAAAGGGGCCGCACAGATACGCAGTATTTT
TRBJ2-1 | 15 | TRBV30 | . | TRBD2 | CAWSVRAGVNNEQFF | TGTGCCTGGAGTGTACGAGCGGGAGTCAACAATGAGCAGTTCTTC
TRBJ2-2 | 17 | TRBV28 | . | . | CASSSGWGNSNTGELFF | TGTGCCAGCAGTTCTGGGTGGGGCAACTCGAACACCGGGGAGCTGTTTTTT
TRBJ1-6 | 15 | TRBV9 | . | TRBD1 | CASSVSGTGDSPLHF | TGTGCCAGCAGCGTATCCGGGACAGGGGATTCACCCCTCCACTTT
TRBJ2-5 | 15 | TRBV5-4 | . | . | CASILAPELQETQYF | TGTGCCAGCATCCTTGCTCCCGAACTCCAAGAGACCCAGTACTTC
TRBJ1-2 | 15 | TRBV27 | . | TRBD1 | CASSPTRGSNYGYTF | TGTGCCAGCAGTCCGACCAGGGGGTCTAACTATGGCTACACCTTC
TRBJ1-1 | 15 | TRBV14 | . | . | CASSQVWATATEAFF | TGTGCCAGCAGCCAAGTATGGGCAACGGCCACTGAAGCTTTCTTT
TRBJ2-2 | 15 | TRBV5-4 | . | TRBD1 | CASSLSQGDTGELFF | TGTGCCAGCAGCTTGAGCCAGGGGGACACCGGGGAGCTGTTTTTT
TRBJ2-7 | 13 | TRBV21-1 | . | . | CASSGRDNYEQYF | TGTGCCAGCAGCGGCCGGGACAACTACGAGCAGTACTTC
TRBJ2-7 | 12 | TRBV7-9 | . | . | CASSLVIHEQYF | TGTGCCAGCAGCTTAGTTATCCACGAGCAGTACTTC
TRBJ1-1 | 13 | TRBV12-3/TRBV12-4 | . | . | CASSLTGGREAFF | TGTGCCAGCAGCCTCACGGGGGGCCGTGAAGCTTTCTTT
TRBJ1-5 | 16 | TRBV4-1 | . | . | CASSQDWGRKYQPQHF | TGCGCCAGCAGCCAAGATTGGGGGCGAAAATATCAGCCCCAGCATTTT
TRBJ1-2 | 13 | TRBV12-3/TRBV12-4 | . | . | CASSLIGSPLYTF | TGTGCCAGCAGTTTAATCGGGTCCCCTCTCTACACCTTC
TRBJ2-2 | 15 | TRBV11-3 | once | TRBD2 | CASSPGLAGIGELFF | TGTGCCAGCAGCCCGGGACTAGCGGGGATCGGGGAGCTGTTTTTT
TRBJ2-7 | 18 | TRBV7-6 | . | TRBD1 | CASSLGGLVAGGFGEQYF | TGTGCCAGCAGCTTAGGAGGGTTGGTAGCAGGGGGCTTTGGCGAGCAGTACTTC
TRBJ1-1 | 13 | TRBV3-1/TRBV3-2 | . | . | CASSQVYAGEAFF | TGTGCCAGCAGCCAAGTCTACGCTGGTGAAGCTTTCTTT
TRBJ1-2 | 15 | TRBV6-5 | . | . | CASSYSTGTNYGYTF | TGTGCCAGCAGTTACTCGACCGGGACAAACTATGGCTACACCTTC
TRBJ2-7 | 12 | TRBV2 | . | . | CASSERRYEQYF | TGTGCCAGCAGTGAAAGGAGGTACGAGCAGTACTTC
TRBJ2-6 | 17 | TRBV25-1 | . | TRBD1 | CASSDRTGAAGANVLTF | TGTGCCAGCAGTGATAGGACAGGGGCGGCTGGGGCCAACGTCCTGACTTTC
TRBJ1-1 | 13 | TRBV27 | once | TRBD1 | CASSRTWTGQAFF | TGTGCCAGCAGTCGGACGTGGACAGGGCAAGCTTTCTTT